The entry that follows covers one T cell receptor (beta chain) sequence. The PCR was carried out with 60 Vbeta primers and 13 Jbeta primers. Sequenced by immunoSEQ multiplex PCR; TCRdb stores in-frame clones only, minus some. The sample holds around 150,000 clones, about four fifths seen once. These data come from a study of cytomegalovirus exposure and HLA in healthy donors. The CDR3 consists of 13 residues. CDR1 is SEHNR and CDR2 is FQNEAQ in the germline V gene (reference sequence). The germline V and J ends were trimmed by 5 bases and 9 bases, with 14 bases remaining between them. The source material was PBMCs. The source is a young man in good health. The V gene is TRBV7-9, the J gene TRBJ1-5; D remains unclear. The CDR3 loop is CASSTGSRGPQHF. DNA for the CDR3: TGTGCCAGCAGCACGGGGTCGCGTGGGCCCCAGCATTTT.